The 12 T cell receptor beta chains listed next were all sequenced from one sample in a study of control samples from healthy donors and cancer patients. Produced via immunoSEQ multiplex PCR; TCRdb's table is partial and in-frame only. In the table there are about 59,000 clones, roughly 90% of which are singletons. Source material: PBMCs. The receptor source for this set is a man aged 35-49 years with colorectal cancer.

Here the CDR3 reads CASSQRTGGDYGYTF. In DNA form, the CDR3 reads TGCGCCAGCAGCCAACGGACAGGGGGCGACTATGGCTACACCTTC. The chain employs TRBV4-1 and TRBJ1-2, with 11 bases identical to TRBD1. In germline, CDR1 is MGHRA, CDR2 YSYEKL. The CDR3 runs 15 residues. V was clipped by 2 bases and J by 3 bases; unmatched bases: 2.

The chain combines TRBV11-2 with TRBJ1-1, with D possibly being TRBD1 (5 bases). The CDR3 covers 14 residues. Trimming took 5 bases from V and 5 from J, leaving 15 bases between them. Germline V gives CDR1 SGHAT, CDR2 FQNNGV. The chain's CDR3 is CASSALGGATEAFF. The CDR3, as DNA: TGTGCCAGCAGCGCCCTGGGGGGAGCTACTGAAGCTTTCTTT.

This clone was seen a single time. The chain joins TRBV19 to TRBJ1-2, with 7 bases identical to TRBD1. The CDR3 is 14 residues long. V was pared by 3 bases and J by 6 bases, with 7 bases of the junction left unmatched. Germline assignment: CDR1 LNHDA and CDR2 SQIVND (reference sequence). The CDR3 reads CASSMDRTRHGYTF. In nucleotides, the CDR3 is TGTGCCAGTAGTATGGACAGGACGAGGCATGGCTACACCTTC.

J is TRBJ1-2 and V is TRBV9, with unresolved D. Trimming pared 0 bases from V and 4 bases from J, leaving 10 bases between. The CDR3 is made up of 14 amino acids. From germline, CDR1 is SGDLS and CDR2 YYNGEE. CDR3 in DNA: TGTGCCAGCAGCGTAGTTTCAGGTTCCTATGGCTACACCTTC. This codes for CASSVVSGSYGYTF.

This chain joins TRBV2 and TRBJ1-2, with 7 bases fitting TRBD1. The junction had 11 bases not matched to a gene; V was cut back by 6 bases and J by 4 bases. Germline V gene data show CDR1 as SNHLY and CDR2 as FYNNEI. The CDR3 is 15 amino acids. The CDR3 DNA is TGTGCCAGCAGCCTAAGGACAGGCGGCGTCTATGGCTACACCTTC. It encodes CASSLRTGGVYGYTF.

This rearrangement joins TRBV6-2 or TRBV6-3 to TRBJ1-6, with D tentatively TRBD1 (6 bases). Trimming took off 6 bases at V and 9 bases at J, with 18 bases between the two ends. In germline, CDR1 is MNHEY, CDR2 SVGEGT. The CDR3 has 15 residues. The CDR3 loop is CASSHPGGPGSPLHF. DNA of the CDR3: TGTGCCAGCAGCCACCCTGGGGGGCCAGGTTCACCCCTCCACTTT.

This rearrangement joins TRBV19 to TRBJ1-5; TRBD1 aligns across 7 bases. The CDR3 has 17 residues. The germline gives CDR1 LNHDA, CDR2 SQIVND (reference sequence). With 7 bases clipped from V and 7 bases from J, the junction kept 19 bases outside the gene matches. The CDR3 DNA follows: TGTGCCAGTACCCCCTGGGCCGAGGACAGGCCCCGCCAGCCCCAGCATTTT. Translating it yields CASTPWAEDRPRQPQHF.

CDR3 nucleotide sequence: TGCAGTGCTAGCTATCAAGAGACCCAGTACTTC. Translated, it gives CSASYQETQYF. The rearrangement uses TRBV20-1 and TRBJ2-5; no definite D call. This CDR3 region has 11 residues. CDR1 is DFQATT, CDR2 SNEGSKA, per germline (reference sequence). V was pared by 3 bases and J by 2 bases, with 4 bases between.

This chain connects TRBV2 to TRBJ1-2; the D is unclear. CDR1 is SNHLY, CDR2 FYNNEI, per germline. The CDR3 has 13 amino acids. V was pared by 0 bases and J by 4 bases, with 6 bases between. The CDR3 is CASSEAIGYGYTF. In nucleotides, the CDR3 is TGTGCCAGCAGTGAAGCGATAGGCTATGGCTACACCTTC.

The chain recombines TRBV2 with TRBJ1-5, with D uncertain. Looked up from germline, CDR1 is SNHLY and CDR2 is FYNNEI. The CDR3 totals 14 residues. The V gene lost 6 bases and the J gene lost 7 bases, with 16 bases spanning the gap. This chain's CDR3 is CASSVERRAQPQHF. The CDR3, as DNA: TGTGCCAGCAGCGTAGAAAGGAGGGCCCAGCCCCAGCATTTT.

DNA of the CDR3: TGTGCCGGGAGCCTGGGGAGCTATGGCTACACCTTC. Translated, it gives CAGSLGSYGYTF. V gene TRBV2 combines with J gene TRBJ1-2; D is undetermined. The CDR3 contains 12 residues. The germline gives CDR1 SNHLY, CDR2 FYNNEI. Deletions cut 11 bases from V and 4 bases from J, with 14 bases between.

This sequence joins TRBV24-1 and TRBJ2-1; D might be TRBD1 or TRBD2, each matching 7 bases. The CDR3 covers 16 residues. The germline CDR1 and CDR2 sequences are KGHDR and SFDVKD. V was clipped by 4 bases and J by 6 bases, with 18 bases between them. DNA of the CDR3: TGTGCCACCAGTGACCCAGGGGGGGGGCGTGGCAATGAGCAGTTCTTC. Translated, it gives CATSDPGGGRGNEQFF.